Each of the 20 T cell receptor beta chains below was sequenced from the same sample in a study of blood T cell repertoires in COVID-19. Method: immunoSEQ multiplex PCR; TCRdb's copy keeps in-frame clones and lacks some. The sample holds 150,000 to 250,000 clones, around 94% seen once. Sequenced material: peripheral blood. These receptors were taken from a young man with COVID-19, enrolled during active disease.

V is TRBV5-1 and J is TRBJ2-4, with a weak D call TRBD1 (6 bases). The germline V gene has CDR1 SGHRS and CDR2 YFSETQ. The CDR3 length is 15 residues. With 0 bases removed from V and 4 bases from J, the gap between germline ends came to 11 bases. The CDR3 coding sequence is TGCGCCAGCAGCTTGGCCCAAGGACAGAAAAACATTCAGTACTTC. Translating gives CASSLAQGQKNIQYF.

V usage is TRBV7-2 and J usage is TRBJ1-2; D possibly corresponds to TRBD1 (6 bases). In germline, CDR1 is SGHTA, CDR2 FQGNSA. V dropped 5 bases and J dropped 6 bases, with 7 bases sitting between them. The CDR3 length is 11 residues. The CDR3 reads CASSAGDGYTF. The CDR3 DNA follows: TGTGCCAGCAGCGCAGGGGATGGCTACACCTTC.

The J gene is TRBJ2-1, the V gene TRBV9; 15 nucleotides line up with TRBD2. The germline gives CDR1 SGDLS, CDR2 YYNGEE. V dropped 0 bases and J dropped 8; count of bases not matched to a gene: 12. This CDR3 comprises 19 residues. In DNA form, the CDR3 reads TGTGCCAGCAGCGTAGCTACTCCCGGGACTAGCGGGGGGTGGGATGAGCAGTTCTTC. As protein: CASSVATPGTSGGWDEQFF.

The chain is built from TRBV6-5 and TRBJ2-7, with D maybe TRBD1 (6 bases). Trimming took off 5 bases at V and 2 bases at J, with 13 bases between the two ends. CDR3 length: 14 amino acids. The germline CDR1 and CDR2 sequences are MNHEY and SVGAGI. The CDR3 DNA follows: TGTGCCAGCAGTCAGACTCGACAGGCCTACGAGCAGTACTTC. Its protein product is CASSQTRQAYEQYF.

The chain is built from TRBV7-9 and TRBJ1-1; possible D gene TRBD1, 6 bases. V was clipped by 5 bases and J by 0 bases, with 16 bases between them. The CDR3 runs 16 residues. The V gene's germline CDR1 is SEHNR and CDR2 FQNEAQ (reference sequence). CDR3 sequence reads: CASSVLRGRMNTEAFF. DNA for the CDR3: TGTGCCAGCAGCGTCCTCAGGGGCAGAATGAACACTGAAGCTTTCTTT.

The chain employs TRBV12-2 and TRBJ2-5; TRBD2 is the table's D call, not checked against the DNA. TRBV12-2 is reported as a pseudogene. The CDR3 is made up of 15 amino acids. CDR3 protein: CASRFGRNGKETQYF. CDR3 in DNA: TGTGCAAGTCGCTTCGGGAGGAACGGGAAAGAGACCCAGTACTTC.

The chain joins TRBV20-1 to TRBJ2-5; 9 bases agree with TRBD2. CDR3 size: 15 residues. Germline CDR1 is DFQATT and CDR2 is SNEGSKA (reference sequence). The V and J ends lost 3 bases and 4 bases, in that order; junction bases with no gene match: 9. The CDR3 region is CSASSRGGPLETQYF. Written as DNA, the CDR3 is TGCAGTGCTAGTTCGCGGGGGGGCCCCTTAGAGACCCAGTACTTC.

The chain recombines TRBV3-1 (or the pseudogene TRBV3-2) with TRBJ1-2, with D uncertain. CDR1 is LGHDT and CDR2 is YNNKEL in the germline V gene (reference sequence). The CDR3 runs to 15 residues. The germline V and J ends were trimmed by 1 base and 2 bases, with 11 bases remaining between them. As DNA, the CDR3 is TGTGCCAGCAGCCAAGTATCGGGGTCGAACTATGGCTACACCTTC. It specifies CASSQVSGSNYGYTF.

In regard to this clone: Other DNA variants within this sample encode the same CDR3. The genes are TRBV7-9 and TRBJ1-4; 7 nucleotides agree with TRBD1. Germline values: CDR1 SEHNR, CDR2 FQNEAQ (reference sequence). The CDR3 extends over 16 amino acids. Unmatched junction bases numbered 2, after V lost 1 base and J lost 0 bases. The CDR3 nucleotides are TGTGCCAGCAGCTTAGGTGGGACAGCAACTAATGAAAAACTGTTTTTT. Its translation is CASSLGGTATNEKLFF.

The V call is TRBV5-1, the J call TRBJ1-2; D is possibly TRBD1 (6 bases). CDR3 size: 13 residues. Trimming removed 5 bases from V and 6 bases from J, with 14 bases in between. CDR1 is SGHRS, CDR2 YFSETQ, per germline. The CDR3 sequence: CASSPDRLHGYTF. In DNA, the CDR3 is TGCGCCAGCAGTCCCGACAGGTTGCATGGCTACACCTTC.

This clone was found once. V usage is TRBV5-6 and J usage is TRBJ1-1; no definite D call. The CDR3 sequence is 14 residues long. V lost 3 bases and J 2 bases, leaving 11 bases between the germline ends. Germline V gene sequence: CDR1 SGHDT, CDR2 YYEEEE. The CDR3 DNA reads as TGTGCCAGCAGCTCTGACAAATATAACACTGAAGCTTTCTTT. Amino acid sequence: CASSSDKYNTEAFF. The complete variable domain, with remaining parts taken from reference TRBV5-6 and TRBJ1-1, reads DAGVTQSPTHLIKTRGQQVTLRCSPKSGHDTVSWYQQALGQGPQFIFQYYEEEERQRGNFPDRFSGHQFPNYSSELNVNALLLGDSALYLCASSSDKYNTEAFFGQGTRLTVV.

The chain is built from TRBV19 and TRBJ2-1; D not certain. CDR1 and CDR2 (germline): LNHDA, SQIVND (reference sequence). The CDR3 consists of 14 residues. V was clipped by 0 bases and J by 6 bases, with 9 bases between them. The CDR3 bases are TGTGCCAGTAGTATAGACCCGTCGCGCAATGAGCAGTTCTTC. This gives the protein CASSIDPSRNEQFF. Drawing the rest from reference TRBV19 and TRBJ2-1, the complete variable domain is DGGITQSPKYLFRKEGQNVTLSCEQNLNHDAMYWYRQDPGQGLRLIYYSQIVNDFQKGDIAEGYSVSREKKESFPLTVTSAQKNPTAFYLCASSIDPSRNEQFFGPGTRLTVL.

CDR3 residues: CASSTRQEYNEQFF. The CDR3 nucleotides are TGCGCCAGCAGCACCCGACAGGAGTACAATGAGCAGTTCTTC. The genes are TRBV5-1 and TRBJ2-1; maybe TRBD1 (6 bases). This CDR3 spans 14 amino acids. V gave up 4 bases and J gave up 4 bases, with 12 bases separating them. Germline CDR1 reads SGHRS; CDR2 reads YFSETQ.

This chain connects TRBV9 to TRBJ2-3; D is possibly TRBD2 (6 bases). Trimming removed 3 bases at V and 9 bases at J, with 20 bases between. Germline V gene sequence: CDR1 SGDLS, CDR2 YYNGEE. The CDR3 contains 15 residues. Written as DNA, the CDR3 is TGTGCCAGCAGCGCAAGCTCAGCCGGGAGCACAACGCAGTATTTT. The encoded protein is CASSASSAGSTTQYF.

The genes are TRBV4-1 and TRBJ1-2, with TRBD1 as a possible D gene (6 bases). The CDR3 runs 14 residues. V was cut by 5 bases and J by 3 bases, with 13 bases left in between. Per germline, CDR1 MGHRA and CDR2 YSYEKL. The CDR3 sequence is CASSAHRDDYGYTF. The DNA for the CDR3 is TGCGCCAGCAGCGCACACAGGGACGACTATGGCTACACCTTC.

This clone appeared once. This rearrangement joins TRBV5-1 to TRBJ2-2; 8 bases are a match to TRBD2. V lost 5 bases and J lost 0; bases outside the gene matches: 3. The CDR3 is made up of 15 amino acids. Germline assignment: CDR1 SGHRS and CDR2 YFSETQ. The CDR3 DNA sequence: TGCGCCAGCAGTCCGCGGGGGGCGAACACCGGGGAGCTGTTTTTT. Residues: CASSPRGANTGELFF.

The V and J genes are TRBV18 and TRBJ2-2, with 7 bases aligning to TRBD1. The trim removed 3 bases at V and 0 bases at J, leaving 4 bases unmatched. The V gene's germline CDR1 is KGHSH and CDR2 LQKENI. CDR3 length: 16 residues. CDR3 sequence reads: CASSPTGRTNTGELFF. CDR3 coding DNA: TGTGCCAGCTCACCGACAGGGAGAACGAACACCGGGGAGCTGTTTTTT.

The J gene is TRBJ1-6, the V gene TRBV10-2; D not resolved. This CDR3 contains 14 residues. Trimming removed 6 bases from V and 6 bases from J, with 12 bases in between. Germline CDR1 is WSHSY and CDR2 is SAAADI. In DNA, the CDR3 is TGCGCCAGCAGACTCGACATCCCTAATTCACCCCTCCACTTT. It specifies CASRLDIPNSPLHF.

The chain uses TRBV5-5 and TRBJ2-1; 8 bases fit TRBD1. The CDR3 has 13 residues. V lost 4 bases and J lost 8; bases outside the gene matches: 5. Germline V gene data show CDR1 as SGHKS and CDR2 as YYEKEE (reference sequence). The CDR3 nucleotides read TGTGCCAGCAGCCCGGACAGGGCCTATGAGCAGTTCTTC. This gives the protein CASSPDRAYEQFF.

The V and J genes are TRBV18 and TRBJ2-7; 8 bases align to TRBD1. V was clipped by 6 bases and J by 2 bases; unmatched bases: 9. Germline lookup yields CDR1 KGHSH and CDR2 LQKENI. The CDR3 is 15 amino acids. The DNA for the CDR3 is TGTGCCAGCTCGAACCGGGACAGGAGAACCTACGAGCAGTACTTC. Translation gives CASSNRDRRTYEQYF. Full variable domain (rest looked up from reference TRBV18 and TRBJ2-7): NAGVMQNPRHLVRRRGQEARLRCSPMKGHSHVYWYRQLPEEGLKFMVYLQKENIIDESGMPKERFSAEFPKEGPSILRIQQVVRGDSAAYFCASSNRDRRTYEQYFGPGTRLTVT.